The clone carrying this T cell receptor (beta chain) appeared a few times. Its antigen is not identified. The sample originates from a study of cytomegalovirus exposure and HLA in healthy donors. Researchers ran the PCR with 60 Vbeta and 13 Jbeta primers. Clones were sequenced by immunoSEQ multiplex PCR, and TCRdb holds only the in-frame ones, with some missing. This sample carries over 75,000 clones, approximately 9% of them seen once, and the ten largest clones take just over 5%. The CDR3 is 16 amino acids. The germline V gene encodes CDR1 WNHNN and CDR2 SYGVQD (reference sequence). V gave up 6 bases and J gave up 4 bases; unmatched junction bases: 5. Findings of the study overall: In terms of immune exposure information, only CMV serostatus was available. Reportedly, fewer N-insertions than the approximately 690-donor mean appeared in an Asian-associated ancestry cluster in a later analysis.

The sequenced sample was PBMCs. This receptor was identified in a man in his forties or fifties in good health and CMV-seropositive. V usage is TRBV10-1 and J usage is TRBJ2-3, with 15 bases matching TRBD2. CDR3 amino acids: CASSPGLAGGPDTQYF. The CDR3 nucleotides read TGCGCCAGCAGCCCAGGACTAGCGGGAGGGCCAGATACGCAGTATTTT.